This TCR beta chain originates from a study of Ad26.COV2.S vaccination and SARS-CoV-2 variants. Whole-study context: Ad26.COV2.S shots went into the muscle once or twice, 56 days apart.

Study-wide results and limits: Reportedly, after vaccination the spike-specific CD8+ and CD4+ T cell responses displayed substantial breadth. Higher spike-specific TCR breadth was found in vaccine recipients than in placebo recipients.

Trimming cost V 6 bases and J 4 bases, with 13 bases left between them. CDR1 is SQVTM and CDR2 is ANQGSEA in the germline V gene. CDR3 size: 13 residues. This clone occurred once. Its target is unknown. The treatment was: some 20 received Ad26.COV2.S at low or high dose, single or two shots; about 5 received placebo; per-sample allocation not given. Samples were taken on day 63 after the first vaccine or placebo injection. Spike of the Wuhan-strain SARS-CoV-2 was expressed by an Ad26 vector, which formed the vaccine. Method: immunoSEQ multiplex PCR; TCRdb's copy keeps in-frame clones and lacks some. The sample holds 300,000 to 500,000 clones; approximately 90% are singletons and the top ten take approximately 3.7%.

The genes are TRBV29-1 and TRBJ1-5, with a weak D call TRBD1 (6 bases). The clonotype comes from a person aged 18-65 years who received the Ad26.COV2.S COVID-19 vaccine or a placebo. This specimen was peripheral blood, taken in a trial of Ad26.COV2.S vaccine versus placebo. The CDR3 DNA is TGCAGCGTGACGGGACATCAAAATCAGCCCCAGCATTTT. Its protein product is CSVTGHQNQPQHF.